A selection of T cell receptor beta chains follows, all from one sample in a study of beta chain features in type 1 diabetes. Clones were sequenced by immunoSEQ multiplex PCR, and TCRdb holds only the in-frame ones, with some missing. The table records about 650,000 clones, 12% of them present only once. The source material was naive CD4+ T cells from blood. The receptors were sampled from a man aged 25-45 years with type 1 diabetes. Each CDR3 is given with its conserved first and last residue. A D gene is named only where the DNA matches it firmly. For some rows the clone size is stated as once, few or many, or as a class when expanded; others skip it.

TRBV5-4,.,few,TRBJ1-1,TGTGCCAGCAGCTTGCGACAGAACACTGAAGCTTTCTTT,CASSLRQNTEAFF
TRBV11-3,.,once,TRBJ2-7,TGTGCCAGCAGCACTTCGACCGAGCCCAACGAGCAGTACTTC,CASSTSTEPNEQYF
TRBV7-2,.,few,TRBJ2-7,TGTGCCAGCCGCCCTATGAGGGTAGGCGAGCAGTACTTC,CASRPMRVGEQYF
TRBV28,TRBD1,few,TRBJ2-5,TGTGCCAGCACTAAGACAGGGCCGGTCGAGACCCAGTACTTC,CASTKTGPVETQYF
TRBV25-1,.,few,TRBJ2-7,TGTGCCAGCAGTGAAAGGGTCTTAGCAGAGCAGTACTTC,CASSERVLAEQYF
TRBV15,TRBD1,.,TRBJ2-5,TGTGCCACCAGCAAGTGGACAGGGTCCATAGAGACCCAGTACTTC,CATSKWTGSIETQYF
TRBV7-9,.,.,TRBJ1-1,TGTGCCAGCAGCTTAGACAGTAACACTGACGGAGCTTTCTTT,CASSLDSNTDGAFF
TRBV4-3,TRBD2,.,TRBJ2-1,TGCGCCAGCAGCTATCTAGCGGGGGAACACAATGAGCAGTTCTTC,CASSYLAGEHNEQFF
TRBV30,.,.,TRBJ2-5,TGTGCCTGGAAAGGGCAGAGTCTGACCCAGTACTTC,CAWKGQSLTQYF
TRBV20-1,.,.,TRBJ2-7,TGCAGTGCTAAGGTCTACGAGCAGTACTTC,CSAKVYEQYF
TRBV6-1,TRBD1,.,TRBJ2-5,TGTGCCAGCTACTTACAGGGGCAAGAGACCCAGTACTTC,CASYLQGQETQYF
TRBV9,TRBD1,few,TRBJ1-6,TGTGCCAGCAGCGTCGGGACAGGCGCCGATGGGTGGTCACCCCTCCACTTT,CASSVGTGADGWSPLHF
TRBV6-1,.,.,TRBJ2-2,TGTGCCAGCAGTCCCACAGATACCGGGGAGCTGTTTTTT,CASSPTDTGELFF
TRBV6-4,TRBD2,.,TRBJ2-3,TGTGCCAGCAGCTCGACTAGCGGGGGGACCACAGATACGCAGTATTTT,CASSSTSGGTTDTQYF
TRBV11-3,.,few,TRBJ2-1,TGTGCCAGCAGCTTGCTCAGACTAGGCGCTGAGCAGTTCTTC,CASSLLRLGAEQFF
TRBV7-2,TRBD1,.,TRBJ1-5,TGTGCCAGCAGCTTGTCGGACAGGGCGGTACAGCCCCAGCATTTT,CASSLSDRAVQPQHF
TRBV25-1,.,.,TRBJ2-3,TGTGCCAGCAGTTTTCCGGGCACAGATACGCAGTATTTT,CASSFPGTDTQYF
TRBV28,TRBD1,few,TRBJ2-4,TGTGCCAGCAGCTGGACAGGGGGCAGGGGAAACATTCAGTACTTC,CASSWTGGRGNIQYF
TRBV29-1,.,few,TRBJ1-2,TGCAGCGTTGAATTTACTCTGAACTATGGCTACACCTTC,CSVEFTLNYGYTF
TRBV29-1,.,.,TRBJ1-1,TGCAGCGTTGCTCCCGACTTAACAGGAACGAACACTGAAGCTTTCTTT,CSVAPDLTGTNTEAFF
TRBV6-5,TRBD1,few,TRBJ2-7,TGTGCCAGCAGACCCGGACAGGGCCTCTACGAGCAGTACTTC,CASRPGQGLYEQYF
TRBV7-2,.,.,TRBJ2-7,TGTGCCAGCAGCTTGGTCAGGGGAAGCTACGAGCAGTACTTC,CASSLVRGSYEQYF
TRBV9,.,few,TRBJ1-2,TGTGCCAGCAGCGTTGATAACTATGGCTACACCTTC,CASSVDNYGYTF
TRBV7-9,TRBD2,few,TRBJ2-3,TGTGCCAGCAGCCCCCTAGCGGGGAGCACAGATACGCAGTATTTT,CASSPLAGSTDTQYF
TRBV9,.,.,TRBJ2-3,TGTGCCAGCAGCGTACGGCCTCGCACAGATACGCAGTATTTT,CASSVRPRTDTQYF
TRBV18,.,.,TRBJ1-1,TGTGCCAGCTCACCCCCGAGCCAGCCTAACACTGAAGCTTTCTTT,CASSPPSQPNTEAFF
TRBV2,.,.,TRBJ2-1,TGTGCCAGCCGGGTAGAGGGGGGGGCGGGCAATGAGCAGTTCTTC,CASRVEGGAGNEQFF
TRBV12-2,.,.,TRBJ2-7,TGTGCAAGTCGCTTAGCGGGCCGTGACAGGGAGTACGAGCAGTACTTC,CASRLAGRDREYEQYF
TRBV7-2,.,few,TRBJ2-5,TGTGCCAGCAGCTCCAACGGGGCGACCCAGTACTTC,CASSSNGATQYF
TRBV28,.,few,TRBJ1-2,TGTGCCAGCAGTTTGGACACGACCCGTGGCTACACCTTC,CASSLDTTRGYTF
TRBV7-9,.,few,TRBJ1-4,TGTGCCAGCAGCTATCCTCGACAGGATTTTAATGAAAAACTGTTTTTT,CASSYPRQDFNEKLFF
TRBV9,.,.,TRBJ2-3,TGTGCCAGCAGCGTAGAGACAGCCTCAAATACGCAGTATTTT,CASSVETASNTQYF
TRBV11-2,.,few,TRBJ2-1,TGTGCCAGCAGCTTAGTTCTGGGGTACAATGAGCAGTTCTTC,CASSLVLGYNEQFF
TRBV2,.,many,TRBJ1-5,TGTGCCAGCAGTGAAGCGCTGGGATTCAATCAGCCCCAGCATTTT,CASSEALGFNQPQHF
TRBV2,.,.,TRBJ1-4,TGTGCCAGCAAGGAACAAGTTAATGAAAAACTGTTTTTT,CASKEQVNEKLFF
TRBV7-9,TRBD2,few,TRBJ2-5,TGTGCCAGCAGCTTAGGGGGACTAGCGCGAGCAGAGACCCAGTACTTC,CASSLGGLARAETQYF
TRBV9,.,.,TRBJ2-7,TGTGCCAGCAGCGTAGCTTCGTCCGCCTACGAGCAGTACTTC,CASSVASSAYEQYF
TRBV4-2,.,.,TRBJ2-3,TGTGCCAGCAGCCAAGAGGCGGAGTACACAGATACGCAGTATTTT,CASSQEAEYTDTQYF
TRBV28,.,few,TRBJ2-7,TGTGCCAGCCAGGACAGTTTTACCTACGAGCAGTACTTC,CASQDSFTYEQYF
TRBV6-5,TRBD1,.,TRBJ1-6,TGTGCCAGCACCCGTGACAGGGGGAATTCACCCCTCCACTTT,CASTRDRGNSPLHF
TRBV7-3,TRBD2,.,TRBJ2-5,TGTGCCAGCAGGAGACTGAGCGGGAACCAAGAGACCCAGTACTTC,CASRRLSGNQETQYF
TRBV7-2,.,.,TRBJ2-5,TGTGCCAGCAGCCCGGGGGGCTGGGAGACCCAGTACTTC,CASSPGGWETQYF
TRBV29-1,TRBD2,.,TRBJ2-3,TGCAGCGTTGAAGATCCCTTCGGGAGGGCAGATACGCAGTATTTT,CSVEDPFGRADTQYF
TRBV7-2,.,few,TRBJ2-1,TGTGCCAGCACCCTAGGGGGCTCAGGGGGGACGTGGTTCTTC,CASTLGGSGGTWFF
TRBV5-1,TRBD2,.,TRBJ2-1,TGCGCCAGCAGCTTGAGACTAGCAGCGAATGAGCAGTTCTTC,CASSLRLAANEQFF